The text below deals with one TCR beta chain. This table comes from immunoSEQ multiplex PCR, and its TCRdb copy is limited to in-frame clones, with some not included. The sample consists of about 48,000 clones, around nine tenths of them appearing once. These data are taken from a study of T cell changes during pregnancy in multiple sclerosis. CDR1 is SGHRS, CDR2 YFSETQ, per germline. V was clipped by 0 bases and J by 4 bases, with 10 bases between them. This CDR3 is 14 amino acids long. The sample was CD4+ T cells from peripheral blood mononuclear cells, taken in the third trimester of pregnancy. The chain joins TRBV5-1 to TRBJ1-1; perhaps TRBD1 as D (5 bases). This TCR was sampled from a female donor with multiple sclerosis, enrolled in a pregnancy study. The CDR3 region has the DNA TGCGCCAGCAGCTTGGGGGGGGGAGGCACTGAAGCTTTCTTT. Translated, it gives CASSLGGGGTEAFF.